This TCR beta chain appears in the sequencing data of a study of cytomegalovirus exposure and HLA in healthy donors. General study results and limits: Sequencing probably produced one cluster of sequence variants that were highly shared. Equally common other TCR beta chains were less clonally expanded than HLA-associated ones, a later analysis found. Data from an earlier analysis indicated that most TCR beta V segments were productive either about 87% or about 30% of the time. In a later analysis, across HLA loci, associated TCR counts were highest for DRB1, lowest for HLA-C.

Both 60 Vbeta primers and 13 Jbeta primers went into the PCR. Sequenced by immunoSEQ multiplex PCR; TCRdb stores in-frame clones only, minus some. The sample has approximately 170,000 clones, roughly 79% seen once. The V end lost 4 bases, the J end lost 0 bases, and 7 bases lay between the germline ends. The CDR3 spans 13 residues. The germline gives CDR1 LNHDA, CDR2 SQIVND (reference sequence). Turning to this clone: Its target is unknown.

What was sequenced was PBMCs. The origin of this receptor is a young woman in good health and CMV-seronegative. This chain links TRBV19 with TRBJ2-7; no reliable D call. CDR3 nucleotide sequence: TGTGCCAGTAGTACGATTAGCTCCTACGAGCAGTACTTC. This codes for CASSTISSYEQYF.